This TCR beta chain emerged from a study of beta chain features in type 1 diabetes (dated by TCRdb to the late 2010s). At the level of the whole study: No differences in mean age, gender distribution, total cell number or subset yield were found between patients and healthy donors. A total of roughly 100 million sorted cells were examined across all samples, and the number of cells per subset was strongly correlated with RNA yield. The study compared the TCRB repertoires of sorted circulating CD4+ T cell subsets in recently diagnosed type 1 diabetes patients with those in matched healthy donors. Regulatory and stem cell-like memory subsets were isolated from only 8 patients and roughly 8 healthy donors, whereas naive and central memory subsets came from all 30 or so donors.

From each donor, a single peripheral blood sample of 100 to 150 mL on average was drawn into heparinised tubes. A BD FACSAria II and a panel including CD45RO, CCR7, CD25, CD127, CD95 and CD27 were used to sort naive, central memory, regulatory and stem cell-like memory CD4+ T cells. All sorted populations exceeded 95% purity. PBMCs were isolated immediately by Lymphoprep density gradient centrifugation and stained directly without culture. Samples were stained and sorted in pairs, with one healthy donor and one patient per experiment, so that batch effects were minimized. Findings and caveats that apply to the study as a whole: Only small numbers of individuals were included in the HLA sub-analyses, which left unresolved whether HLA type had any influence on TCRB rearrangement. Type 1 diabetes patients showed a moderate but significant shortening of TCRB CDR3 length in all four CD4+ subsets. PCR might favor shorter templates, but patient and control samples were amplified and corrected together, so any skew would affect both groups equally. At VDJ recombination sites, patients with type 1 diabetes made fewer insertions and deleted more nucleotides, a pattern implying thymic rearrangement abnormalities. Because cDNA was sequenced instead of genomic DNA, activated cells with high expression could be over-represented, although the groups did not differ in activation or CD3 levels. Naive, central memory and regulatory TCRB repertoires appeared more similar among patients than among healthy donors.

The High Capacity cDNA Reverse Transcription Kit was used to reverse transcribe all of the isolated RNA, meaning that expressed TCRB transcripts were what got sequenced. Deep immunoSEQ sequencing was applied to naive, central memory and regulatory T cell samples, giving an average of roughly 3.5 million total reads per sample. Sorted cells were lysed in RLT buffer, and RNA was extracted using DNase-treated RNeasy Micro or Mini kits according to cell number. To prevent cross-contamination, every cell subset was processed on its own, while patient and healthy donor samples were processed together. TCRB sequences were amplified from cDNA with the immunoSEQ multiplex PCR, producing 87-bp fragments spanning the CDR3 region. The amplicons were sequenced using the Illumina HiSeq platform. The original pipeline was this. PCR bias was corrected computationally using synthetic template baselines, and reads within Hamming distance 2 were collapsed, with unmergeable singletons discarded. Reads were aligned against IMGT to assign V, D and J genes, CDR3 length and insertions or deletions at six rearrangement sites. Within each subset, clonotype counts were normalized to the number of sorted cells before true diversity and Gini coefficients were calculated with the tcR R package. The overlap coefficient, calculated on TCRB nucleotide sequences, was used to measure repertoire sharing. As a proxy for the pre-selection repertoire, out-of-frame TCRB sequences from naive cells were analyzed. The immuneACCESS repertoire file appears here via TCRdb, limited to in-frame rearrangements. These files lack a portion of the clones; in checked studies, under half of the deficit traces to unresolved V genes, and the cause of the others is not known. V and J calls and clone size are as listed in that table; D and trimming were resolved from the DNA. This sample lists some 700,000 clones; around 15% were detected once. Approximately 0.021% of the sample comes from the top ten.

This clone was seen only a few times. This receptor's antigen is unknown. No clone much larger than this one lies a single base away; base qualities are absent. Per the germline V gene, KGHSY is the CDR1 and FQNENV is the CDR2. Germline trimming: 4 bases from V, 7 bases from J; junction bases outside gene matches: 5. Inclusive of the bounding cysteine and phenylalanine, the CDR3 is 14 residues long. The only DNA kept is the CDR3, 42 bases in frame from the first base. Material for sequencing was naive CD4+ T cells from blood. The meaning of the sample's cell subset or site label: true naive CD4+ T cells. The clonotype comes from a man younger than 35 with type 1 diabetes. Recombination joined TRBV16 with TRBJ1-4; 8 bases in between match TRBD1. The CDR3 is CASSRGQGGEKLFF. The DNA sequence follows: TGTGCCAGCAGCCGAGGACAGGGAGGTGAAAAACTGTTTTTT.